This T cell receptor (beta chain) was sequenced during a study of blood T cell repertoires in COVID-19. Original analysis: How many nucleated cells were present was estimated from reference gene primer amplification. Sequenced by immunoSEQ multiplex PCR; TCRdb stores in-frame clones only, minus some. For V, J and clone size, that table is used; D and trimming come from the DNA. The repertoire holds some 320,000 clones, with about 87% as singletons. Germline-derived CDR1 and CDR2 are SGHAT and FQNNGV. This CDR3 region has 13 residues. The V end was cut by 5 bases, the J end by 4 bases, with 11 bases between.

The chain employs TRBV11-2 and TRBJ1-2; D is undetermined. This TCR came from a woman aged 45-65 years who had recovered from COVID-19. Sequencing used peripheral blood. The CDR3 here is CASSPTGSYGYTF. CDR3 nucleotide sequence: TGTGCCAGCAGCCCCACGGGAAGCTATGGCTACACCTTC.